This T cell receptor beta chain was sequenced for a study of response to subunit inactivated influenza vaccine. Overall study findings and caveats: Authors suggested that a seasonal influenza vaccination recruits few new T cells each time.

CDR1 and CDR2 (germline): LGHDT, YNNKEL (reference sequence). The CDR3 consists of 17 residues. V lost 1 base, J lost 5 bases, and 20 bases lay in between. Comments on this clonotype: The antigen is not known.

A single record per CDR3 protein comes from TCRdb applying MiXCR to the RT-PCR reads. Of 500,000 to 550,000 distinct CDR3 sequences in the sample, 6.5% to 8% were seen once. The source is a man between 50 and 75 years old who received an inactivated influenza vaccine. The material sequenced was PBMCs from blood, taken less than 25 months after vaccination. V gene TRBV3-1 combines with J gene TRBJ1-2; a possible D gene is TRBD1 (6 bases). This chain's CDR3 is CASSQAGGQRGGYGYTF. The CDR3 DNA reads as TGTGCCAGCAGCCAAGCAGGAGGCCAGCGAGGGGGTTATGGCTACACCTTC.